The rows below give T cell receptor beta chains drawn from one sample of a study of radiation and T cells in renal cell carcinoma. The protocol was immunoSEQ multiplex PCR, while the TCRdb copy is restricted to in-frame clones and leaves out a portion. Among 120,000 or so clones listed, approximately 80% were seen once. Sequencing was performed on blood, taken from a patient whose treatment included radiotherapy and nephrectomy. The receptors come from a woman aged 60-75 years with renal cell carcinoma. The CDR3 runs from the conserved cysteine through the conserved F or W. The D gene is left open where the match is weak. Where a row states a size, it is once, few, many or the class of an expanded clone; other rows omit it.

v_gene	d_gene	abundance	j_gene	CDR3aa	CDR3nt
TRBV4-2	-	once	TRBJ1-1	CASSQLIHRENTEAFF	TGTGCCAGCAGCCAGCTAATACACCGGGAGAACACTGAAGCTTTCTTT
TRBV7-9	-	few	TRBJ1-4	CASSFGSPEKLFF	TGTGCCAGCAGCTTCGGGTCCCCTGAAAAACTGTTTTTT
TRBV4-1	-	-	TRBJ2-7	CASSTTQTYEQYF	TGCGCCAGCAGCACAACGCAGACCTACGAGCAGTACTTC
TRBV27	-	-	TRBJ2-2	CASSFGLQTGELFF	TGTGCCAGCAGTTTCGGACTCCAAACCGGGGAGCTGTTTTTT
TRBV11-2	TRBD2	-	TRBJ2-1	CASSKTTSGGSNEQFF	TGTGCCAGCAGCAAGACGACTAGCGGGGGCAGTAATGAGCAGTTCTTC
TRBV7-9	-	-	TRBJ2-5	CASSLAYSETQYF	TGTGCCAGCAGCTTGGCCTACTCGGAGACCCAGTACTTC
TRBV19	-	-	TRBJ2-7	CASSIQGTNEQYF	TGTGCCAGTAGTATACAGGGCACCAACGAGCAGTACTTC
TRBV7-9	-	few	TRBJ1-2	CASSLGDLGYTF	TGTGCCAGCAGCTTAGGCGACCTTGGCTACACCTTC
TRBV4-1	-	-	TRBJ2-7	CASSQDRGRLRVGEQYF	TGCGCCAGCAGCCAAGATCGCGGACGCCTTCGGGTGGGCGAGCAGTACTTC
TRBV19	TRBD2	-	TRBJ2-1	CASSPLKREPPNEQFF	TGTGCCAGTAGTCCTCTCAAGCGGGAACCGCCCAATGAGCAGTTCTTC
TRBV7-2	TRBD1	once	TRBJ2-1	CASSLAGQGLYEQFF	TGTGCCAGCAGCTTAGCGGGACAGGGGTTGTATGAGCAGTTCTTC
TRBV5-6	-	-	TRBJ2-5	CASSLDRSFDETQYF	TGTGCCAGCAGCTTGGACAGGAGCTTCGATGAGACCCAGTACTTC
TRBV9	-	few	TRBJ1-2	CASSVADTNYGYTF	TGTGCCAGCAGCGTAGCGGACACTAATTATGGCTACACCTTC
TRBV5-5	-	-	TRBJ1-4	CASSLWGNGGNEKLFF	TGTGCCAGCAGCTTGTGGGGAAATGGAGGGAATGAAAAACTGTTTTTT
TRBV29-1	TRBD2	-	TRBJ2-7	CSVEDPLAGEDEQYF	TGCAGCGTTGAAGACCCACTAGCGGGGGAGGACGAGCAGTACTTC
TRBV6-5	-	-	TRBJ2-3	CASSYSGGLSTDTQYF	TGTGCCAGCAGTTACTCAGGCGGACTATCCACAGATACGCAGTATTTT
TRBV5-5	-	-	TRBJ2-4	CASSLGGVRDIQYF	TGTGCCAGCAGCTTGGGCGGGGTGAGGGACATTCAGTACTTC